Below, 4 T cell receptor beta chains from the same sample are listed, as sequenced in a study of cytomegalovirus exposure and HLA in healthy donors. Produced via immunoSEQ multiplex PCR; TCRdb's table is partial and in-frame only. Of about 50,000 clones in the sample, just over 90% were seen once. The sequencing input was PBMCs. The receptors here all came from a man aged 18 to 29 in good health and CMV-seronegative.

The chain has TRBV28 and TRBJ2-1, with D uncertain. CDR3 length: 14 amino acids. CDR1 is MDHEN and CDR2 is SYDVKM in the germline V gene. With 1 base removed from V and 3 bases from J, the gap between germline ends came to 7 bases. CDR3 DNA: TGTGCCAGCAGTTTATTTACTAACTACAATGAGCAGTTCTTC. This sequence encodes CASSLFTNYNEQFF.

Only a few counts were recorded for this clone. The V call is TRBV5-8, the J call TRBJ2-3, with 10 bases that match TRBD1. Germline V lookup: CDR1 SGHTS, CDR2 YDEGEE. The CDR3 totals 15 residues. V shed 2 bases, J shed 5 bases, and the junction held 5 bases outside the gene matches. This CDR3 reads CASSLAGQGLDTQYF. The CDR3, as DNA: TGTGCCAGCAGCTTAGCGGGACAGGGGTTAGATACGCAGTATTTT.

This chain links TRBV7-9 with TRBJ1-1, with 7 bases fitting TRBD1. The V segment lost 4 bases and the J segment 3 bases; nucleotides outside the gene matches: 8. There are 15 residues in the CDR3. The germline CDR1 and CDR2 sequences are SEHNR and FQNEAQ (reference sequence). CDR3 region: CASSSGGNRDTEAFF. The DNA for the CDR3 is TGTGCCAGCAGCTCAGGGGGTAATAGGGACACTGAAGCTTTCTTT.

V gene TRBV6-6 combines with J gene TRBJ1-1, with TRBD1 matching over 7 bases. Trimming removed 4 bases from V and 1 base from J; junction bases left unmatched: 6. CDR1 and CDR2 (germline): MNHNY, SVGAGI (reference sequence). The CDR3 runs 15 residues. CDR3 nucleotide sequence: TGTGCCAGCAGTTCCTTGGACAGGAAGAACACTGAAGCTTTCTTT. Translation gives CASSSLDRKNTEAFF.